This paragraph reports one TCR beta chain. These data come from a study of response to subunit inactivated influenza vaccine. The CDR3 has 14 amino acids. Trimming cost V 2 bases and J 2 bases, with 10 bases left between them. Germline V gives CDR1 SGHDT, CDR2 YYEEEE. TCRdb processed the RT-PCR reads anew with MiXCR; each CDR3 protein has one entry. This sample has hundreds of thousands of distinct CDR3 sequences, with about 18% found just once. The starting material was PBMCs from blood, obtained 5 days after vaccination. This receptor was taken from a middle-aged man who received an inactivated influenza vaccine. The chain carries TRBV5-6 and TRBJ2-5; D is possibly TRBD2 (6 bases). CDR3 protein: CASSFIAGQETQYF. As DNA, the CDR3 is TGTGCCAGCAGCTTTATTGCGGGGCAAGAGACCCAGTACTTC.